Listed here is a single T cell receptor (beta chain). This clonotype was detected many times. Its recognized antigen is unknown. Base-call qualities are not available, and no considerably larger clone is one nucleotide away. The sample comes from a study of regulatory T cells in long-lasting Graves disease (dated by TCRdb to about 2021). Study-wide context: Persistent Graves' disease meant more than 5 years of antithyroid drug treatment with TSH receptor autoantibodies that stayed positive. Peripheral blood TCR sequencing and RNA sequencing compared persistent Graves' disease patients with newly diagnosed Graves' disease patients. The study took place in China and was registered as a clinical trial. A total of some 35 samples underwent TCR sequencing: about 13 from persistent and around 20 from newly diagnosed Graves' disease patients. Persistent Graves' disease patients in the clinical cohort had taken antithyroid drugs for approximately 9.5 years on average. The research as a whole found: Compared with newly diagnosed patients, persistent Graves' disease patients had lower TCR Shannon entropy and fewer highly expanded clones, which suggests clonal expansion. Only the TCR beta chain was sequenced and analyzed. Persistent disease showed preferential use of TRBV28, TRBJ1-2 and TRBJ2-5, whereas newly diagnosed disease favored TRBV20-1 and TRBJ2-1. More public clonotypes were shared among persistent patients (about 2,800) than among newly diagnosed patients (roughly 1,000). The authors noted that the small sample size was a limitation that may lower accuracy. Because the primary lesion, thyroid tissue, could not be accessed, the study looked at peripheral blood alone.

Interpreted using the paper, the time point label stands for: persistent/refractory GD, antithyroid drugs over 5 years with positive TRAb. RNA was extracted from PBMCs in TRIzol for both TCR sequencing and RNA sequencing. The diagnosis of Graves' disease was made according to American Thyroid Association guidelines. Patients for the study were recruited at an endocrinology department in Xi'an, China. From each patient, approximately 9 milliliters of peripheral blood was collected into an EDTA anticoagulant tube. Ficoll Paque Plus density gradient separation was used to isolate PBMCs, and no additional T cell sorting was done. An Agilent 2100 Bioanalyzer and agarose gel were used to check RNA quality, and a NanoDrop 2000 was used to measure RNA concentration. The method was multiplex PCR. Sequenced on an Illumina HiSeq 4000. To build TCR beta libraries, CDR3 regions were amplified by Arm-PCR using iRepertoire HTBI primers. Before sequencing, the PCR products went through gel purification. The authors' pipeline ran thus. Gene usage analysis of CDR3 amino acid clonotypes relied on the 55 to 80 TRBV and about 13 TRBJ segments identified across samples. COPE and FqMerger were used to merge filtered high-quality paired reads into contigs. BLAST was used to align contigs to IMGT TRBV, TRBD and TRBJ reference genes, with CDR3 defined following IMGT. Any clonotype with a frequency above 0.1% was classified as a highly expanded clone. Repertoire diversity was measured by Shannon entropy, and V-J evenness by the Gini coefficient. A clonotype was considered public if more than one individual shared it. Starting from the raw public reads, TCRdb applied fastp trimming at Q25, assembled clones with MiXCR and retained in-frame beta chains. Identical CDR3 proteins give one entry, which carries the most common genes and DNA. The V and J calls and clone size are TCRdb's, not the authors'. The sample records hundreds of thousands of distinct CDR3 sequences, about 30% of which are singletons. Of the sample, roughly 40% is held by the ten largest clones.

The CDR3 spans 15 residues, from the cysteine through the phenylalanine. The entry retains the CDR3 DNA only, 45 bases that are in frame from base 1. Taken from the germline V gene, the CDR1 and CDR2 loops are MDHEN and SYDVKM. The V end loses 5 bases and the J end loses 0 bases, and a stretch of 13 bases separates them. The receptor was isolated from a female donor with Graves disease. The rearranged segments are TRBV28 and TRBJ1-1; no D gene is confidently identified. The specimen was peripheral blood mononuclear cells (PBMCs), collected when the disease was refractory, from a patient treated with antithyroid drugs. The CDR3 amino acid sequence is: CASSTQARVNTEAFF. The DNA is TGTGCCAGCAGTACCCAGGCCCGAGTGAACACTGAAGCTTTCTTT.